Shown below are 19 T cell receptor beta chains from a single sample sequenced in a study of OX40 agonist ivuxolimab in advanced cancers. Only in-frame clones appear in the TCRdb table, and some are missing; sequencing was by immunoSEQ multiplex PCR. The sample has about 76,000 clones; approximately 86% are singletons. The material was CD4+ or CD8+ T cells sorted from blood, obtained in a trial of the OX40 agonist ivuxolimab. All receptors come from an adult with an advanced solid tumor such as melanoma, head and neck, liver or kidney cancer.

V usage is TRBV2 and J usage is TRBJ1-5, with a possible D match to TRBD1 (6 bases). Trimming pared 8 bases from V and 1 base from J, leaving 15 bases between. Germline CDR1 is SNHLY and CDR2 is FYNNEI. This CDR3 spans 15 amino acids. The DNA of the CDR3 is TGTGCCAGCGGATCCGGGACAACCAGCAATCAGCCCCAGCATTTT. This translates into CASGSGTTSNQPQHF.

The J gene is TRBJ2-1, the V gene TRBV7-2; TRBD2 agrees at 13 bases. J lost 16 bases, V lost 1 base, and 10 bases had no gene match. The V gene's germline CDR1 is SGHTA and CDR2 FQGNSA. The CDR3 has 15 amino acids. The CDR3 loop is CASSLGTSGGPSRFF. The CDR3 DNA reads TGTGCCAGCAGCTTAGGGACTAGCGGGGGCCCCTCAAGATTCTTC.

V gene TRBV6-5 combines with J gene TRBJ1-6, with unresolved D. The CDR3 loop spans 14 amino acids. Germline V gene data show CDR1 as MNHEY and CDR2 as SVGAGI. V was pared by 5 bases and J by 10 bases, with 15 bases between. CDR3 sequence reads: CASSREATGSPLHF. CDR3 in DNA: TGTGCCAGCAGTAGGGAAGCGACCGGGTCACCCCTCCACTTT.

The chain carries TRBV11-2 and TRBJ1-1; no definite D call. This CDR3 region has 16 residues. Germline loops: CDR1 SGHAT, CDR2 FQNNGV. Trimming removed 0 bases at V and 1 base at J, with 12 bases between. Written as DNA, the CDR3 is TGTGCCAGCAGCTTAGAATTAGCGCGAAGGAACACTGAAGCTTTCTTT. This translates into CASSLELARRNTEAFF.

The chain combines TRBV28 with TRBJ2-6; D is ambiguous. CDR1 is MDHEN and CDR2 is SYDVKM in the germline V gene. This CDR3 is built from 14 residues. V dropped 4 bases and J dropped 0 bases, with 4 bases sitting between them. The CDR3 loop is CASSWSSGANVLTF. The CDR3 DNA reads as TGTGCCAGCAGTTGGAGCTCTGGGGCCAACGTCCTGACTTTC.

The chain carries TRBV11-2 and TRBJ2-1; possibly TRBD1 for D (5 bases). The germline gives CDR1 SGHAT, CDR2 FQNNGV. Deletions cut 5 bases from V and 6 bases from J, with 14 bases between. The CDR3 spans 14 residues. CDR3 bases: TGTGCCAGCAGCATCCGACAGCACCTCAATGAGCAGTTCTTC. Translated: CASSIRQHLNEQFF.

The chain links TRBV7-2 to TRBJ2-7; D gene ambiguous. V was shortened by 2 bases and J by 2 bases, with 10 bases between the two germline ends. This CDR3 spans 14 amino acids. Germline V gene data show CDR1 as SGHTA and CDR2 as FQGNSA. CDR3 protein: CASSLSVGPYEQYF. The CDR3 region has the DNA TGTGCCAGCAGCTTATCCGTTGGGCCCTACGAGCAGTACTTC.

In nucleotides, the CDR3 is TGTGCCAGCAGTGTTACGGGGAATCAGCCCCAGCATTTT. Amino acid sequence: CASSVTGNQPQHF. This chain joins TRBV6-4 and TRBJ1-5; no definite D call. The CDR3 totals 13 residues. Trimming shortened V by 4 bases and J by 4 bases, and 8 bases separated the two germline ends. Looked up from germline, CDR1 is MRHNA and CDR2 is SNTAGT.

V gene TRBV28 combines with J gene TRBJ1-2; no clear D gene. Trimming stripped 3 bases from V and 3 bases from J, with 11 bases between. The CDR3 is 14 amino acids. Germline lookup yields CDR1 MDHEN and CDR2 SYDVKM. The CDR3 DNA reads as TGTGCCAGCAGTTTGGAGCAGGCTTACTATGGCTACACCTTC. Protein sequence: CASSLEQAYYGYTF.

The chain employs TRBV27 and TRBJ2-5; D remains unclear. The CDR3 extends over 13 amino acids. The V end lost 9 bases, the J end lost 5 bases, and 16 bases lay between the germline ends. CDR1 and CDR2 (germline): MNHEY, SMNVEV (reference sequence). CDR3 loop: CASALGLWETQYF. DNA for the CDR3: TGTGCCAGTGCACTTGGGTTATGGGAGACCCAGTACTTC.

This sequence joins TRBV5-1 and TRBJ1-1, with D possibly being TRBD1 (5 bases). Germline values: CDR1 SGHRS, CDR2 YFSETQ. The CDR3 is 13 amino acids. With 1 base removed from V and 8 bases from J, the gap between germline ends came to 12 bases. The CDR3 coding sequence is TGCGCCAGCAGCTTGTTAGGGGACGAAGAAGCTTTCTTT. Residues: CASSLLGDEEAFF. Drawing the rest from reference TRBV5-1 and TRBJ1-1, the complete variable domain is KAGVTQTPRYLIKTRGQQVTLSCSPISGHRSVSWYQQTPGQGLQFLFEYFSETQRNKGNFPGRFSGRQFSNSRSEMNVSTLELGDSALYLCASSLLGDEEAFFGQGTRLTVV.

The gene calls are TRBV19 and TRBJ2-6; possibly TRBD1 for D (6 bases). With 6 bases removed from V and 1 base from J, the gap between germline ends came to 13 bases. There are 16 residues in the CDR3. From germline, CDR1 is LNHDA and CDR2 SQIVND (reference sequence). DNA for the CDR3: TGTGCCAGTAGAAAGATAGGGACATCTGGGGCCAACGTCCTGACTTTC. Amino acids: CASRKIGTSGANVLTF. Full variable domain (outside the CDR3, taken from reference TRBV19 and TRBJ2-6): DGGITQSPKYLFRKEGQNVTLSCEQNLNHDAMYWYRQDPGQGLRLIYYSQIVNDFQKGDIAEGYSVSREKKESFPLTVTSAQKNPTAFYLCASRKIGTSGANVLTFGAGSRLTVL.

The V call is TRBV5-6, the J call TRBJ2-3; 7 bases fit TRBD1. The J segment lost 0 bases and the V segment lost 0 bases, leaving 7 bases of the junction unmatched. The germline V gene has CDR1 SGHDT and CDR2 YYEEEE. The CDR3 runs to 17 residues. CDR3 bases: TGTGCCAGCAGCTTGGCGGGGACAGCCCCTAGCACAGATACGCAGTATTTT. As protein: CASSLAGTAPSTDTQYF.

The chain couples TRBV7-8 to TRBJ1-1; TRBD1 might be the D (5 bases). The germline V gene encodes CDR1 SGHVS and CDR2 FQNEAQ. The germline V and J ends were trimmed by 2 bases and 10 bases, with 11 bases remaining between them. The CDR3 is made up of 12 amino acids. The DNA for the CDR3 is TGTGCCAGCAGCTTAATGGTCGGGGGAGCTTTCTTT. Protein sequence: CASSLMVGGAFF.

This sequence joins TRBV9 and TRBJ2-4, with D perhaps matching TRBD1 (8 bases). Trimming removed 2 bases from V and 8 bases from J, with 14 bases in between. Germline V gene sequence: CDR1 SGDLS, CDR2 YYNGEE. The CDR3 spans 14 residues. Here the CDR3 DNA reads TGTGCCAGCAGCGTGAGGACAGGGAGGGACATTCAGTACTTC. Protein product: CASSVRTGRDIQYF.

The chain has TRBV28 and TRBJ1-5; D gene ambiguous. Germline V gene data show CDR1 as MDHEN and CDR2 as SYDVKM. Trimming took 7 bases from V and 5 from J, leaving 12 bases between them. The CDR3 contains 13 residues. Here the CDR3 reads CASKVGAHQPQHF. The CDR3 DNA follows: TGTGCCAGCAAGGTAGGAGCCCATCAGCCCCAGCATTTT.

The chain carries TRBV2 and TRBJ2-7, with D possibly matching TRBD2 (5 bases). Trimming shortened V by 6 bases and J by 3 bases, and 18 bases separated the two germline ends. The CDR3 has 15 amino acids. CDR1 and CDR2 from the germline V gene are SNHLY and FYNNEI. CDR3 residues: CASSAPGFEDYEQYF. In DNA, the CDR3 is TGTGCCAGCAGCGCCCCGGGGTTTGAGGACTACGAGCAGTACTTC.

The gene calls are TRBV5-4 and TRBJ2-3, with 11 bases matching TRBD2. Per germline, CDR1 SGHNT and CDR2 YYREEE (reference sequence). CDR3 length: 14 residues. The V gene end was trimmed by 4 bases and the J gene end by 6 bases; junction bases not matched to a gene: 4. The CDR3 bases are TGTGCCAGCAGCCGCCGACTAGCGGGGGATACGCAGTATTTT. Its protein product is CASSRRLAGDTQYF.

The J gene is TRBJ1-6, the V gene TRBV11-3, with D unclear. The germline V gene has CDR1 SGHNT and CDR2 YENEEA. The length of the CDR3 is 14 residues. V shed 5 bases and J shed 7 bases, with 12 bases lying between them. CDR3 protein: CASSHSEGNSPLHF. CDR3 coding DNA: TGTGCCAGCAGCCACAGTGAGGGAAATTCACCCCTCCACTTT.